This T cell receptor beta chain originates from a study of PD-L1 blockade in urothelial cancer. Here immunoSEQ multiplex PCR was the method, and the copy in TCRdb shows in-frame clones only, minus some. The sample carries roughly 87,000 clones, roughly 90% recorded once. There are 15 residues in the CDR3. The V gene's germline CDR1 is SNHLY and CDR2 FYNNEI. The ends were cut back, 1 base at V and 8 bases at J, with 14 bases in the middle. This clone occurred a few times. This receptor was obtained from a woman between 70 and 85 years old with urothelial cancer. The V and J genes are TRBV2 and TRBJ1-4, with D perhaps TRBD1 (6 bases). Here the sequenced sample was PBMCs, taken around atezolizumab (anti-PD-L1) treatment. The CDR3 DNA follows: TGTGCCAGCAGTGAAGTCGGGGGGCTCGGGGAAAAACTGTTTTTT. Translated: CASSEVGGLGEKLFF.